These 13 T cell receptor beta chains share one sample of origin, sequenced in a study of T-cell reconstitution after alpha-beta-depleted transplantation in children. TCRbeta library preparation incorporated unique molecular identifiers. TCRdb re-called the PCR reads through MiXCR, storing one row per CDR3 protein. The table has about 420,000 distinct CDR3 sequences, about a sixth seen once. Material: PBMCs, mostly from graft donor cells, obtained 360 days after TCRalphabeta/CD19-depleted stem cell transplant. These TCRs come from a boy under two years old who had a stem cell transplant for Wiskott-Aldrich syndrome, so the T cells may come from the graft donor.

This clonotype appeared many times. The chain recombines TRBV4-1 with TRBJ2-7; 10 bases match TRBD1. The junction had 4 bases not matched to a gene; V was cut back by 4 bases and J by 4 bases. The CDR3 is 14 residues long. The germline V gene has CDR1 MGHRA and CDR2 YSYEKL. The CDR3 region has the DNA TGCGCCAGCAGCCGGGACAGGGGCTTTTACGAGCAGTACTTC. Residues: CASSRDRGFYEQYF.

This clonotype was observed a handful of times. The rearrangement links TRBV10-3 to TRBJ2-3; 10 bases align to TRBD1. The CDR3 loop spans 15 amino acids. Germline values: CDR1 ENHRY, CDR2 SYGVKD. J gave up 3 bases and V 6 bases, and 6 bases lay outside the gene matches. The CDR3 sequence: CAIRTDRGQTDTQYF. CDR3 coding DNA: TGTGCCATCAGAACTGACAGGGGGCAAACAGATACGCAGTATTTT.

This clonotype was seen a few times. The chain links TRBV29-1 to TRBJ2-1; 7 nucleotides line up with TRBD1. This CDR3 has 11 amino acids. Germline CDR1 and CDR2: SQVTM and ANQGSEA. J lost 9 bases, V lost 5 bases, and 4 bases had no gene match. In DNA, the CDR3 is TGCAGCGTTCTAGGGGACAGTGAGCAGTTCTTC. It translates to CSVLGDSEQFF.

The chain is built from TRBV11-2 and TRBJ2-4; D not resolved. Germline CDR1 and CDR2: SGHAT and FQNNGV. Trimming removed 7 bases from V and 0 bases from J, with 13 bases in between. CDR3 size: 15 residues. CDR3 loop: CASTRLNLAKNIQYF. CDR3 in DNA: TGTGCCAGCACCCGACTCAATCTAGCCAAAAACATTCAGTACTTC.

This clonotype was seen only a few times. The chain combines TRBV5-1 with TRBJ2-5; the D is unclear. Trimming removed 1 base from V and 1 base from J, with 11 bases in between. The CDR3 totals 15 residues. Germline V CDR1 and CDR2: SGHRS, YFSETQ. The CDR3 loop is CASSLLLPFQETQYF. As DNA, the CDR3 is TGCGCCAGCAGCTTGTTGCTTCCCTTCCAAGAGACCCAGTACTTC. The whole variable domain, remainder taken from reference TRBV5-1 and TRBJ2-5, is KAGVTQTPRYLIKTRGQQVTLSCSPISGHRSVSWYQQTPGQGLQFLFEYFSETQRNKGNFPGRFSGRQFSNSRSEMNVSTLELGDSALYLCASSLLLPFQETQYFGPGTRLLVL.

The gene calls are TRBV18 and TRBJ2-2, with D tentatively TRBD1 or TRBD2 (6 bases each). CDR3 length: 14 residues. V was cut by 4 bases and J by 6 bases, with 12 bases left in between. The V gene's germline CDR1 is KGHSH and CDR2 LQKENI. CDR3 nucleotide sequence: TGTGCCAGCTCACTTTCCGGGGGCTCCGGGGAGCTGTTTTTT. Its translation is CASSLSGGSGELFF.

This clonotype has more than one count but fewer than ten. The CDR3 DNA is TGTGCCAGCAGTTACTGGCAGGGCATGGATTCACCCCTCCACTTT. It encodes CASSYWQGMDSPLHF. V usage is TRBV6-5 and J usage is TRBJ1-6, with a tentative D call TRBD1 (5 bases). The germline gives CDR1 MNHEY, CDR2 SVGAGI. This CDR3 is 15 amino acids long. The germline V and J ends were trimmed by 1 base and 8 bases, with 12 bases remaining between them.

This clonotype showed up just a few times. The chain carries TRBV5-1 and TRBJ1-2; perhaps TRBD1 as D (6 bases). Deletions cut 0 bases from V and 6 bases from J, with 15 bases between. This CDR3 has 15 residues. Germline CDR1 reads SGHRS; CDR2 reads YFSETQ. CDR3 region: CASSLGSGGADGYTF. CDR3 in DNA: TGCGCCAGCAGCTTGGGATCGGGGGGCGCCGATGGCTACACCTTC.

This clonotype has more than one count but fewer than ten. V is TRBV20-1 and J is TRBJ2-7; D is unclear. The V end lost 3 bases, the J end lost 3 bases, and 12 bases lay between the germline ends. The germline CDR1 and CDR2 sequences are DFQATT and SNEGSKA (reference sequence). CDR3 length equals 13 residues. The CDR3 nucleotides read TGCAGTGCTAGTTCAGGACCGCACTACGAGCAGTACTTC. Protein product: CSASSGPHYEQYF.

This chain joins TRBV24-1 and TRBJ2-1; 13 nucleotides align to TRBD2. J gave up 4 bases and V 7 bases, and 6 bases lay outside the gene matches. From germline, CDR1 is KGHDR and CDR2 SFDVKD. The CDR3 is made up of 16 amino acids. The CDR3 DNA reads TGTGCCACCAGCACTAGCGGGAGGGCCTGGTACAATGAGCAGTTCTTC. Translation gives CATSTSGRAWYNEQFF.

The rearrangement links TRBV12-3 or TRBV12-4 to TRBJ2-1; tentatively, D is TRBD2 (5 bases). The ends were cut back, 8 bases at V and 7 bases at J, with 12 bases in the middle. The CDR3 is 12 residues long. CDR3 sequence reads: CASGRLANEQFF. CDR3 coding DNA: TGTGCCAGCGGGAGACTCGCTAATGAGCAGTTCTTC.

This clonotype occurred a few times. The chain uses TRBV19 and TRBJ2-4; 8 bases line up with TRBD2. This CDR3 has 20 amino acids. The J segment lost 0 bases and the V segment lost 5 bases, leaving 18 bases of the junction unmatched. Germline CDR1 reads LNHDA; CDR2 reads SQIVND (reference sequence). Here the CDR3 reads CASSPRWGLSGNRAKNIQYF. As DNA, the CDR3 is TGTGCCAGTAGTCCCCGATGGGGGCTTAGCGGGAATAGAGCCAAAAACATTCAGTACTTC.

The V gene is TRBV4-3, the J gene TRBJ1-4, with a possible D match to TRBD1 (5 bases). Looked up from germline, CDR1 is LGHNA and CDR2 is YSLEER. This CDR3 region has 13 residues. V lost 4 bases to trimming and J lost 10 bases, with 13 bases between them. CDR3 loop: CASSLLSGGKLFF. Written as DNA, the CDR3 is TGCGCCAGCAGCCTACTGAGCGGGGGAAAACTGTTTTTT.